This entry is about one T cell receptor beta chain. These data belong to a study of shared clonotypes between healthy human individuals. Only in-frame clones appear in the TCRdb table, and some are missing; sequencing was by immunoSEQ multiplex PCR. The sample comprises fewer than 700,000 clones, around three quarters of which are singletons, and approximately 12% rests with the top ten. This CDR3 comprises 14 residues. V gave up 5 bases and J gave up 4 bases; unmatched junction bases: 5. Germline CDR1 reads LNHDA; CDR2 reads SQIVND (reference sequence). J is TRBJ1-2 and V is TRBV19, with 9 nucleotides matching TRBD1. The clonotype was recovered from a woman aged 35 to 49 in good health. Some clones in this sample may be carry-over from other donors' samples. Sequencing input: PBMCs. This CDR3 is CASSAWDRVYGYTF. CDR3 nucleotides: TGTGCCAGTAGTGCCTGGGACAGGGTCTATGGCTACACCTTC.